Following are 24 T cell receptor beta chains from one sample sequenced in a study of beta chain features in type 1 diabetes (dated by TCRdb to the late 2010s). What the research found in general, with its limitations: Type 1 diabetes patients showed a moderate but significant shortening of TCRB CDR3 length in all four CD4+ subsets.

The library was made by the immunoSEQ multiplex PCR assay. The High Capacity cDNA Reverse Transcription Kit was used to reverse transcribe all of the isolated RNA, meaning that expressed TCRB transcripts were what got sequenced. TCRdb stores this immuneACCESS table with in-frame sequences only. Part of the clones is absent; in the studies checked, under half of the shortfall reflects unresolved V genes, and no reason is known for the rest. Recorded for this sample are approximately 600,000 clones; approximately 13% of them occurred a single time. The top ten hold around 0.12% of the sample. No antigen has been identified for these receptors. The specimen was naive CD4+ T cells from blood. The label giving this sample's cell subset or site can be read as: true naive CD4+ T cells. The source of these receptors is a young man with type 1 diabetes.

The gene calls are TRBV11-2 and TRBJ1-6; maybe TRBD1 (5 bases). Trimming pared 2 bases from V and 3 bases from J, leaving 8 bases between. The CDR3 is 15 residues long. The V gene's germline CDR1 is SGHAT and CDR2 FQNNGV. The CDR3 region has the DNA TGTGCCAGCAGCTTAAGGCAGGGCTATAATTCACCCCTCCACTTT. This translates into CASSLRQGYNSPLHF.

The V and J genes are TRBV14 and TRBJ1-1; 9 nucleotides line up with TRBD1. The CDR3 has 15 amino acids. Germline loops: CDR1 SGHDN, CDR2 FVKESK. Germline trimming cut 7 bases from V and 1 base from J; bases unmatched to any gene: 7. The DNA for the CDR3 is TGTGCCAGCAAGGTCACAGGGGGCCCGAACACTGAAGCTTTCTTT. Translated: CASKVTGGPNTEAFF. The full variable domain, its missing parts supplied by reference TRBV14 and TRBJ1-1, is EAGVTQFPSHSVIEKGQTVTLRCDPISGHDNLYWYRRVMGKEIKFLLHFVKESKQDESGMPNNRFLAERTGGTYSTLKVQPAELEDSGVYFCASKVTGGPNTEAFFGQGTRLTVV.

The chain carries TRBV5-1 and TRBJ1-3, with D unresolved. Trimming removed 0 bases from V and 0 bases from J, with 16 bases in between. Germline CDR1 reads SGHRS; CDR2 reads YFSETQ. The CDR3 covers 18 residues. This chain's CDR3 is CASSLAGDGIHSGNTIYF. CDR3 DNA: TGCGCCAGCAGCTTGGCCGGTGATGGAATTCACTCTGGAAACACCATATATTTT.

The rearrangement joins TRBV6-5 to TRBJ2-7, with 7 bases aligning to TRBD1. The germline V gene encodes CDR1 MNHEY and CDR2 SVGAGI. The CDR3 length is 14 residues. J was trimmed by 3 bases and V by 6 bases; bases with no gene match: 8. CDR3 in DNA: TGTGCCAGCAGACAACCGGGACAGATCTACGAGCAGTACTTC. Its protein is CASRQPGQIYEQYF.

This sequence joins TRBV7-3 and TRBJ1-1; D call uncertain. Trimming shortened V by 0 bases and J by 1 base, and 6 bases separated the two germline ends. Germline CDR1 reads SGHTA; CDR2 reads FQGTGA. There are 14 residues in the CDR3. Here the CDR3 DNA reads TGTGCCAGCAGCTTAACTCGGGAGAACACTGAAGCTTTCTTT. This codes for CASSLTRENTEAFF.

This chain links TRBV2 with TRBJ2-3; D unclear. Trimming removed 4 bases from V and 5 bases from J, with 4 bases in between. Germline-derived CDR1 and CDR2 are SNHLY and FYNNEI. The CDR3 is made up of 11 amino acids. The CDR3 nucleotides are TGTGCCAGCAGTGTAAAAGATACGCAGTATTTT. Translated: CASSVKDTQYF.

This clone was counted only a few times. CDR3 nucleotide sequence: TGTGCCAGCAGCTTATCGGACAGGGGAGAGACCCAGTACTTC. It specifies CASSLSDRGETQYF. The chain recombines TRBV7-9 with TRBJ2-5; 9 bases agree with TRBD1. Germline CDR1 SEHNR, CDR2 FQNEAQ (reference sequence). J was trimmed by 4 bases and V by 2 bases; bases with no gene match: 2. The length of the CDR3 is 14 residues.

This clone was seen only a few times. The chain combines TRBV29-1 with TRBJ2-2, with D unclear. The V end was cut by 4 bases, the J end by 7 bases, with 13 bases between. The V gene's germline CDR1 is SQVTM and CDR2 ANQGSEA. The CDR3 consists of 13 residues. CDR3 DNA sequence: TGCAGCGTTGGACCGCTCTATGGCGGGGAGCTGTTTTTT. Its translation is CSVGPLYGGELFF.

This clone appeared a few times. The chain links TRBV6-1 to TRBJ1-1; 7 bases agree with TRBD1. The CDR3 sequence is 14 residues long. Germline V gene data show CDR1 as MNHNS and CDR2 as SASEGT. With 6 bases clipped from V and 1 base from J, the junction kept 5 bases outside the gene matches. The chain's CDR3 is CASRPGQSNTEAFF. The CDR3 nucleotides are TGTGCCAGCAGACCGGGACAGTCGAACACTGAAGCTTTCTTT.

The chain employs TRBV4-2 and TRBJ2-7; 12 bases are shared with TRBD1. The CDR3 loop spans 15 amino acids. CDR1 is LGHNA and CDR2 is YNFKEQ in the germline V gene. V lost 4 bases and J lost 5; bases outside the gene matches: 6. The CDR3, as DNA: TGTGCCAGCAGCCCGCCCGGGACAGGGGGCCACGAGCAGTACTTC. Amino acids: CASSPPGTGGHEQYF.

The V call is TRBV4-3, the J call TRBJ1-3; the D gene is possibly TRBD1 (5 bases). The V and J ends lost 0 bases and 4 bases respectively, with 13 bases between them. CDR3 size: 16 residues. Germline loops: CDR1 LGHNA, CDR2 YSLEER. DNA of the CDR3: TGCGCCAGCAGCCAAGATCAGAAGGGACTGGGAAACACCATATATTTT. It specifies CASSQDQKGLGNTIYF.

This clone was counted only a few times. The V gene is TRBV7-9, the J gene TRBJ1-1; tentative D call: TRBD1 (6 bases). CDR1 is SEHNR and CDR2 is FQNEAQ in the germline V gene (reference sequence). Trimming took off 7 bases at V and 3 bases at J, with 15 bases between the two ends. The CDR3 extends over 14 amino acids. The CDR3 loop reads CASNQQGGDTEAFF. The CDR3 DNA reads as TGTGCCAGCAACCAACAGGGCGGGGACACTGAAGCTTTCTTT. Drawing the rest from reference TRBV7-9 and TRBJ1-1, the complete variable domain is DTGVSQNPRHKITKRGQNVTFRCDPISEHNRLYWYRQTLGQGPEFLTYFQNEAQLEKSRLLSDRFSAERPKGSFSTLEIQRTEQGDSAMYLCASNQQGGDTEAFFGQGTRLTVV.

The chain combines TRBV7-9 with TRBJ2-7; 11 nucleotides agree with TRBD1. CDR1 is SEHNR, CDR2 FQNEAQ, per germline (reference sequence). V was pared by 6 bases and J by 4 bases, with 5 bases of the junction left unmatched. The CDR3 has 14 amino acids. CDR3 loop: CASRGQGEEYEQYF. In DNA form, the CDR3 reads TGTGCCAGCAGGGGACAGGGGGAGGAATACGAGCAGTACTTC. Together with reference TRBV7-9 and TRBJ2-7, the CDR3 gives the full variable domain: DTGVSQNPRHKITKRGQNVTFRCDPISEHNRLYWYRQTLGQGPEFLTYFQNEAQLEKSRLLSDRFSAERPKGSFSTLEIQRTEQGDSAMYLCASRGQGEEYEQYFGPGTRLTVT.

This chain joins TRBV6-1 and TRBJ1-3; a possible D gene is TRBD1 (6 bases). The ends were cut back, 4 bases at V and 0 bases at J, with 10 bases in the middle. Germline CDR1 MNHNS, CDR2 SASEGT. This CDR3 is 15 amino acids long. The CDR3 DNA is TGTGCCAGCAGTGTCACAGGGAACTCTGGAAACACCATATATTTT. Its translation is CASSVTGNSGNTIYF.

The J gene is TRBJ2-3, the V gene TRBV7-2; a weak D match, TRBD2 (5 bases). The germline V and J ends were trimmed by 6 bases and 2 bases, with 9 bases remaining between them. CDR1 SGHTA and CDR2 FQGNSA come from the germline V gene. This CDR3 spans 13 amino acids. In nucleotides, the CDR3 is TGTGCCAGCAGACGGACTTCCACAGATACGCAGTATTTT. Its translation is CASRRTSTDTQYF.

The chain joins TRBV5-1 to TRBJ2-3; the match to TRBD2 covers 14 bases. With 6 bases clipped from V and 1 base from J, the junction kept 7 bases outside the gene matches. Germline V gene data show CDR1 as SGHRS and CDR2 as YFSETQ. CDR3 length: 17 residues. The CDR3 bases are TGCGCCAGCACGGGACTAGCGGGGGACGTCGGCACAGATACGCAGTATTTT. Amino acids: CASTGLAGDVGTDTQYF.

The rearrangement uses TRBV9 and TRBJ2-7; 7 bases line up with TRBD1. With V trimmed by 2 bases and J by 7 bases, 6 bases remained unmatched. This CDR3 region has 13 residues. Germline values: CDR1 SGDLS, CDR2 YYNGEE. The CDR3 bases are TGTGCCAGCAGCGTCGACAGGGCAGGTGAGCAGTACTTC. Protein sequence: CASSVDRAGEQYF. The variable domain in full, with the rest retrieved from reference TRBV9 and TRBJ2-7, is DSGVTQTPKHLITATGQRVTLRCSPRSGDLSVYWYQQSLDQGLQFLIQYYNGEERAKGNILERFSAQQFPDLHSELNLSSLELGDSALYFCASSVDRAGEQYFGPGTRLTVT.

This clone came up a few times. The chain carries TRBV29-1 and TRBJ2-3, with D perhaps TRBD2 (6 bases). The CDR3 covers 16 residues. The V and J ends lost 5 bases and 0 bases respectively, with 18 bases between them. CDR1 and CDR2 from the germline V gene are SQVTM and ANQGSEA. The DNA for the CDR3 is TGCAGCGTTTCTCTGGGACTCCTACACAGCACAGATACGCAGTATTTT. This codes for CSVSLGLLHSTDTQYF.

The CDR3 reads CASSSSPGQGAPDEQFF. DNA of the CDR3: TGTGCCAGCAGCTCAAGCCCGGGACAGGGGGCCCCCGATGAGCAGTTCTTC. The V and J genes are TRBV7-2 and TRBJ2-1, with 12 positions matching TRBD1. Germline CDR1 and CDR2: SGHTA and FQGNSA. V lost 4 bases and J lost 8; bases outside the gene matches: 12. The length of the CDR3 is 17 residues.

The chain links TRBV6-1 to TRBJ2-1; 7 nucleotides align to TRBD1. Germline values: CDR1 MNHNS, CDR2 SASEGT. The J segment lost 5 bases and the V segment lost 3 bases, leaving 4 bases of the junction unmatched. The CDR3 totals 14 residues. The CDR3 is CASSEGQPHNEQFF. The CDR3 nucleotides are TGTGCCAGCAGTGAGGGACAGCCCCACAATGAGCAGTTCTTC.

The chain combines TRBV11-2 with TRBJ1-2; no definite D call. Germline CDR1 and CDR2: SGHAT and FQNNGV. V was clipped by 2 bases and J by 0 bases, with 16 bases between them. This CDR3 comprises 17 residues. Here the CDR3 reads CASSLLIPGLANYGYTF. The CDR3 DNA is TGTGCCAGCAGCTTACTGATCCCGGGATTAGCTAACTATGGCTACACCTTC.

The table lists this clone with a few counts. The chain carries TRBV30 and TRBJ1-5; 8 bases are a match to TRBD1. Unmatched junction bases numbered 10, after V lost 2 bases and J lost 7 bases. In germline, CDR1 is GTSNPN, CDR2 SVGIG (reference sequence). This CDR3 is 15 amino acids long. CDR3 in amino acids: CAWSLPGTGVQPQHF. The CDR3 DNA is TGTGCCTGGAGTCTCCCCGGGACAGGAGTCCAGCCCCAGCATTTT.

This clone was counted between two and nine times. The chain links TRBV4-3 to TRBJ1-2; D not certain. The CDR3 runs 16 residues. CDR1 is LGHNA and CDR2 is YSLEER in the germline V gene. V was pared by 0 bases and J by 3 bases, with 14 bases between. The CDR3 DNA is TGCGCCAGCAGCCAAGATTTGGATGGAAGAGACTATGGCTACACCTTC. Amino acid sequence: CASSQDLDGRDYGYTF.

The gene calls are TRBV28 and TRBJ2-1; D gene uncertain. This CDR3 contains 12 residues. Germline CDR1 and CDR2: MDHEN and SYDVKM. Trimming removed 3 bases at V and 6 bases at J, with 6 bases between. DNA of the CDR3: TGTGCCAGCAGTTTCAGTCTCAATGAGCAGTTCTTC. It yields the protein CASSFSLNEQFF. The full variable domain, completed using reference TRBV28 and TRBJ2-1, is DVKVTQSSRYLVKRTGEKVFLECVQDMDHENMFWYRQDPGLGLRLIYFSYDVKMKEKGDIPEGYSVSREKKERFSLILESASTNQTSMYLCASSFSLNEQFFGPGTRLTVL.